Following are 4 T cell receptor beta chains from one sample sequenced in a study of shared clonotypes between healthy human individuals (dated by TCRdb to about 2020). The protocol used for the library was the immunoSEQ multiplex PCR assay. In TCRdb, the immuneACCESS table is reduced to in-frame sequences with V and J assigned. These tables do not hold every clone; where another copy was compared, an unresolved V gene accounts for under half, and the others remain unexplained. Within this sample are roughly 1,500,000 clones, with approximately 98% of them counted one time only. The top ten clones comprise about 0.45% of the sample. The sample taken for sequencing was naive CD4+ T cells sorted from blood. The sample's cell subset or site label, decoded: CD45RA+ positively selected. All receptors derive from a man aged 25 to 40 in good health.

The V call is TRBV5-4, the J call TRBJ2-1, with 9 bases lining up with TRBD1. V was pared by 5 bases and J by 0 bases, with 9 bases of the junction left unmatched. CDR1 is SGHNT and CDR2 is YYREEE in the germline V gene (reference sequence). The CDR3 runs 17 residues. The CDR3 DNA follows: TGTGCCAGCAGGAGAAAACCGGGACAGGGCTCCTACAATGAGCAGTTCTTC. This codes for CASRRKPGQGSYNEQFF. Drawing the rest from reference TRBV5-4 and TRBJ2-1, the complete variable domain is ETGVTQSPTHLIKTRGQQVTLRCSSQSGHNTVSWYQQALGQGPQFIFQYYREEENGRGNFPPRFSGLQFPNYSSELNVNALELDDSALYLCASRRKPGQGSYNEQFFGPGTRLTVL.

The chain combines TRBV10-3 with TRBJ2-1; D unclear. Trimming cost V 4 bases and J 12 bases, with 22 bases left between them. CDR3 size: 15 residues. Germline lookup yields CDR1 ENHRY and CDR2 SYGVKD. CDR3 loop: CAISGSLQTGSAQFF. CDR3 in DNA: TGTGCCATCAGTGGATCTCTACAGACCGGGTCGGCGCAGTTCTTC.

This chain joins TRBV7-2 and TRBJ1-5, with 7 bases identical to TRBD1. Germline V gene lookup returns CDR1 SGHTA and CDR2 FQGNSA. J was trimmed by 4 bases and V by 5 bases; bases with no gene match: 8. The CDR3 is 15 amino acids. In DNA, the CDR3 is TGTGCCAGCAGCCAAAGACAGGGTAATAATCAGCCCCAGCATTTT. Protein product: CASSQRQGNNQPQHF.

This chain uses TRBV28 with TRBJ2-7; 8 nucleotides agree with TRBD1. There are 19 residues in the CDR3. Germline CDR1 reads MDHEN; CDR2 reads SYDVKM. The junction had 22 bases not matched to a gene; V was cut back by 7 bases and J by 2 bases. The CDR3 is CASIPPFPFDRGLTYEQYF. CDR3 DNA: TGTGCCAGCATTCCCCCTTTTCCGTTTGACAGGGGTTTGACCTACGAGCAGTACTTC. Combining the CDR3 with reference TRBV28 and TRBJ2-7 gives the whole variable domain DVKVTQSSRYLVKRTGEKVFLECVQDMDHENMFWYRQDPGLGLRLIYFSYDVKMKEKGDIPEGYSVSREKKERFSLILESASTNQTSMYLCASIPPFPFDRGLTYEQYFGPGTRLTVT.